This entry features one T cell receptor (beta chain) sequence. Its specificity is unknown. Following autologous stem cell transplantation, relapse occurred in every patient, and exposure to brentuximab vedotin varied. Magnetic negative selection served to purify CD4+ T cells out of PBMCs that had been thawed. This entry comes from a study of PD-1 blockade in classical Hodgkin lymphoma. General observations from the study: Whatever underlies the repertoire differences (possibly disease activity or prior therapy) remains undefined.

Produced via immunoSEQ multiplex PCR; TCRdb's table is partial and in-frame only. The sample has 10,000 to 15,000 clones; approximately 79% are singletons. Germline loops: CDR1 KGHSH, CDR2 LQKENI. V was trimmed by 1 base and J by 0 bases, leaving 10 bases between them. The CDR3 consists of 15 residues. The sequenced sample was CD4+ T cells from blood, obtained at baseline. The TCR sequence derives from a human donor with classical Hodgkin lymphoma. The chain recombines TRBV18 with TRBJ2-7; either TRBD1 or TRBD2 may fit D (5 bases each). The CDR3 loop is CASSPRDAYSYEQYF. CDR3 bases: TGTGCCAGCTCACCACGGGACGCTTACTCCTACGAGCAGTACTTC.